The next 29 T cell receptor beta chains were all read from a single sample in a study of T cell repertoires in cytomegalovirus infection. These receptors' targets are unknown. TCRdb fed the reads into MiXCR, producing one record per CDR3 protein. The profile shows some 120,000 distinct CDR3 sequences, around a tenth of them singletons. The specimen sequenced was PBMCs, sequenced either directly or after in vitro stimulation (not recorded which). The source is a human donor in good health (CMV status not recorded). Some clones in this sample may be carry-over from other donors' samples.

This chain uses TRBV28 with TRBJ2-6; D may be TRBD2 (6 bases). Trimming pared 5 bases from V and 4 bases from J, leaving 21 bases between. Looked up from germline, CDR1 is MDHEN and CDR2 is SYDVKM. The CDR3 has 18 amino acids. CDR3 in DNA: TGTGCCAGCAGTCCACCCATTGGACTAATTGCGGGGGCCAACGTCCTGACTTTC. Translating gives CASSPPIGLIAGANVLTF.

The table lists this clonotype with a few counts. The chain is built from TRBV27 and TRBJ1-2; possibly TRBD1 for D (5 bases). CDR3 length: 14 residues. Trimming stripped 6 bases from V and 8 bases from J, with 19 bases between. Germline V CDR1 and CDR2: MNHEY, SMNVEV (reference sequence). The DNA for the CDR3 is TGTGCCAGCAGCTCTACACCTGCAGGGAACGGCTACACCTTC. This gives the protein CASSSTPAGNGYTF.

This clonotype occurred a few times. The CDR3 loop reads CSACRGPSYEQYF. The CDR3 nucleotides read TGCAGTGCTTGTAGGGGGCCCTCCTACGAGCAGTACTTC. This chain connects TRBV20-1 to TRBJ2-7; 7 nucleotides agree with TRBD1. The J segment lost 0 bases and the V segment lost 5 bases, leaving 4 bases of the junction unmatched. Germline CDR1 reads DFQATT; CDR2 reads SNEGSKA (reference sequence). The CDR3 has 13 residues.

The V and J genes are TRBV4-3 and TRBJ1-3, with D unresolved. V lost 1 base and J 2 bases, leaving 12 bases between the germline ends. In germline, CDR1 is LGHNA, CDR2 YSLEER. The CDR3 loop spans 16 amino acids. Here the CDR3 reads CASSQARMGTGNTIYF. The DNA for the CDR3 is TGCGCCAGCAGCCAAGCCCGGATGGGGACTGGAAACACCATATATTTT.

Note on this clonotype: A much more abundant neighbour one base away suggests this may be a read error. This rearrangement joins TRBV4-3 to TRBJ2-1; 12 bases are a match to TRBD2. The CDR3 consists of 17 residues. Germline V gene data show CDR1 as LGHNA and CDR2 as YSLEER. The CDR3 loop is CASSQDLLAGGPNEQLF. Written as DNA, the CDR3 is TGCGCCAGCAGCCAAGATCTTCTAGCGGGAGGGCCCAATGAGCAGCTCTTC.

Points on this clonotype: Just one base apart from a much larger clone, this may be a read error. This chain's CDR3 is CASSPDGYFNSPLHF. The CDR3 nucleotides read TGTGCCAGCAGCCCCGATGGCTATTTTAATTCACCCCTCCACTTT. The rearrangement links TRBV7-2 to TRBJ1-6; D is ambiguous. Germline CDR1 reads SGHTA; CDR2 reads FQGNSA. Trimming took 5 bases from V and 6 from J, leaving 14 bases between them. The CDR3 spans 15 residues.

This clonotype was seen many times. CDR3 sequence (DNA): TGTGCCAGCAGCTTATACGGCCGGGTAAACACTAATGAAAAACTGTTTTTT. The encoded protein is CASSLYGRVNTNEKLFF. V usage is TRBV11-2 and J usage is TRBJ1-4; D remains unclear. Germline values: CDR1 SGHAT, CDR2 FQNNGV. Trimming shortened V by 2 bases and J by 2 bases, and 15 bases separated the two germline ends. The CDR3 is made up of 17 amino acids.

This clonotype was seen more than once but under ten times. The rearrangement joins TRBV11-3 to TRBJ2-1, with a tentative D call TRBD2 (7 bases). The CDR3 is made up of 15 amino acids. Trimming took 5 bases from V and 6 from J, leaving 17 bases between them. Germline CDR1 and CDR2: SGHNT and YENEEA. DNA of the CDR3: TGTGCCAGCAGCCTTGGGGGGGGGCCCACCAATGAGCAGTTCTTC. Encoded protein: CASSLGGGPTNEQFF.

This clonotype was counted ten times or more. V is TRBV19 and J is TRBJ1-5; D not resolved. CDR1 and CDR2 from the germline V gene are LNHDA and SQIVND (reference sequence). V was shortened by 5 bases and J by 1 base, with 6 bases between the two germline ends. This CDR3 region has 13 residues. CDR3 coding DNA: TGTGCCAGTAGTTCTCAAAGCAATCAGCCCCAGCATTTT. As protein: CASSSQSNQPQHF.

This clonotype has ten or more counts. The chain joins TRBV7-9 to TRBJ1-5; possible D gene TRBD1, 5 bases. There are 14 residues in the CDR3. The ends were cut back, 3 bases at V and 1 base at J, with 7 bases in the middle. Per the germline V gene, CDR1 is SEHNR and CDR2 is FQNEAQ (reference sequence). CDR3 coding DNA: TGTGCCAGCAGCTTCTCAGGGAGCAATCAGCCCCAGCATTTT. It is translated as CASSFSGSNQPQHF.

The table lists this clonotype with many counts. As DNA, the CDR3 is TGTGCCAGCAGCTTTTCTTCTTCGGGCACCGGGGAGCTGTTTTTT. Amino acid sequence: CASSFSSSGTGELFF. The chain links TRBV7-2 to TRBJ2-2, with unresolved D. CDR1 and CDR2 (germline): SGHTA, FQGNSA. V was shortened by 3 bases and J by 4 bases, with 12 bases between the two germline ends. This CDR3 comprises 15 residues.

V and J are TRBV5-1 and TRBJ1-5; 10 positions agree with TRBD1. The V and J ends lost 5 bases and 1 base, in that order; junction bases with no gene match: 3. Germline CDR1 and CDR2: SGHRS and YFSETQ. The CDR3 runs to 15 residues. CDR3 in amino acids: CASRRTGGSNQPQHF. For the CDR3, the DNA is TGCGCCAGCAGAAGGACAGGGGGAAGCAATCAGCCCCAGCATTTT.

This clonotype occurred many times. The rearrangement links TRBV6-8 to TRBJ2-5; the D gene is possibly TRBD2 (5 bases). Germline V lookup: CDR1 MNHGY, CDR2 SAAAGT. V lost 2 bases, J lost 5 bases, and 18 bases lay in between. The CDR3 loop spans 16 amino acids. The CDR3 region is CASSYPARRNEETQYF. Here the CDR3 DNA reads TGTGCCAGCAGTTACCCCGCCCGGAGGAATGAGGAGACCCAGTACTTC.

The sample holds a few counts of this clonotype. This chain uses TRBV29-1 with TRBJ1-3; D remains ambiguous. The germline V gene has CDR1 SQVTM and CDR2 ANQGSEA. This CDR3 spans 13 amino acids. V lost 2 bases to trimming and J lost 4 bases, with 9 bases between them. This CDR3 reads CSVEPTSGNTIYF. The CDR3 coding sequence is TGCAGCGTTGAACCCACCTCAGGAAACACCATATATTTT.

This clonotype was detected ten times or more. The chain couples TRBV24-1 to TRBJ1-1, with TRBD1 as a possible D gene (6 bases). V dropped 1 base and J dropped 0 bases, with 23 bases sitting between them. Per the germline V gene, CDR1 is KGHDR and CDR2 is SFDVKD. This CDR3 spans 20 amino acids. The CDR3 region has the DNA TGTGCCACCAGTGATTTTACCCCCCTTGGACAGCCAGGGATGAACACTGAAGCTTTCTTT. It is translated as CATSDFTPLGQPGMNTEAFF.

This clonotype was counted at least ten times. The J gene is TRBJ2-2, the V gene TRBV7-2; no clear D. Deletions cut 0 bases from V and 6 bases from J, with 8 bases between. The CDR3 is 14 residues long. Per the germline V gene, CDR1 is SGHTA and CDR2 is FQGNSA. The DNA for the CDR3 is TGTGCCAGCAGCTTAGCCCTAACAGCCGGGGAGCTGTTTTTT. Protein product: CASSLALTAGELFF. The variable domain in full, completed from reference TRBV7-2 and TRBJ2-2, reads GAGVSQSPSNKVTEKGKDVELRCDPISGHTALYWYRQSLGQGLEFLIYFQGNSAPDKSGLPSDRFSAERTGGSVSTLTIQRTQQEDSAVYLCASSLALTAGELFFGEGSRLTVL.

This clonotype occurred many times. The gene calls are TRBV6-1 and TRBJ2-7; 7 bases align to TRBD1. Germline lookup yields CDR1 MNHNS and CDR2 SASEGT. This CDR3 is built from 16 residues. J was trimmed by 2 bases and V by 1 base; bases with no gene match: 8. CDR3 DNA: TGTGCCAGCAGTGAAGGGGGGACAGATAATACCTACGAGCAGTACGTC. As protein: CASSEGGTDNTYEQYV.

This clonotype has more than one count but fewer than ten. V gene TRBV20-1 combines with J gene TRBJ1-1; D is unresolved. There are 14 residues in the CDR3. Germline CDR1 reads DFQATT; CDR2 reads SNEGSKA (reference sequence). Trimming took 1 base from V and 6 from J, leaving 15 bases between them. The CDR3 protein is CSARAAASVSEAFF. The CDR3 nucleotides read TGCAGTGCTAGAGCGGCGGCGAGCGTTTCTGAAGCTTTCTTT.

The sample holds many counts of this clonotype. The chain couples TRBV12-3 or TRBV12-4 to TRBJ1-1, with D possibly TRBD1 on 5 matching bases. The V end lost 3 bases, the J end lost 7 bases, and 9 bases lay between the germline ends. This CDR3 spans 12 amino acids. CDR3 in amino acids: CASSFWGFEAFF. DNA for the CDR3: TGTGCCAGCAGTTTTTGGGGGTTTGAAGCTTTCTTT.

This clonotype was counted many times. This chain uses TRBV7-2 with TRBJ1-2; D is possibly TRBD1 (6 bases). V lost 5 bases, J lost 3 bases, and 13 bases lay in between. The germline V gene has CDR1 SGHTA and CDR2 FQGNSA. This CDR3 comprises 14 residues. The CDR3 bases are TGTGCCAGCAGCCTAGGGGCAGGGGACTATGGCTACACCTTC. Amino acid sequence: CASSLGAGDYGYTF.

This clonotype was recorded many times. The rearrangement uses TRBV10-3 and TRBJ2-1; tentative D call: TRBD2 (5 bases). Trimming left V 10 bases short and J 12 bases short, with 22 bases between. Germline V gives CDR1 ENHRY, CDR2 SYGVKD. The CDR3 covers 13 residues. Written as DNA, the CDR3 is TGTGCCACCGAATCCCCGCAGCTAGCCGGGCAGTTCTTC. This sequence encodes CATESPQLAGQFF.

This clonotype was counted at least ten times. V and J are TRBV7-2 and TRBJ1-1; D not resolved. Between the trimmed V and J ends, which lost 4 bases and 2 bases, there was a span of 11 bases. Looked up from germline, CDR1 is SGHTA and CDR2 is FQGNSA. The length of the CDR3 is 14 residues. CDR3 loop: CASSSTDANTEAFF. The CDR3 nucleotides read TGTGCCAGCAGCTCGACGGACGCAAACACTGAAGCTTTCTTT.

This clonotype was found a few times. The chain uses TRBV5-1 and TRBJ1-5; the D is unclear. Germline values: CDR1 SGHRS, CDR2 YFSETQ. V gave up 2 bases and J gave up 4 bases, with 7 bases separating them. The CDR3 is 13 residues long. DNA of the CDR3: TGCGCCAGCAGCTTATTTGGGAATCAGCCCCAGCATTTT. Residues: CASSLFGNQPQHF.

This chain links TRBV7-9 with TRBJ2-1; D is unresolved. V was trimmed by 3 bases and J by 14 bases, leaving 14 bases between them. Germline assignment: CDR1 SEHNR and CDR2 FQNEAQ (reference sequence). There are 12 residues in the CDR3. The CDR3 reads CASSLDRAFEFF. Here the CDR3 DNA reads TGTGCCAGCAGCTTGGACCGGGCATTCGAGTTCTTC.

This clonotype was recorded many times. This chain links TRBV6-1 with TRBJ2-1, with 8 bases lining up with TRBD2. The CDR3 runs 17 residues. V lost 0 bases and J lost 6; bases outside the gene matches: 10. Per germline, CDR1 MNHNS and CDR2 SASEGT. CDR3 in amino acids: CASSEALRGTSINEQFF. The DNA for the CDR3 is TGTGCCAGCAGTGAAGCGCTTCGGGGGACTAGTATCAATGAGCAGTTCTTC.

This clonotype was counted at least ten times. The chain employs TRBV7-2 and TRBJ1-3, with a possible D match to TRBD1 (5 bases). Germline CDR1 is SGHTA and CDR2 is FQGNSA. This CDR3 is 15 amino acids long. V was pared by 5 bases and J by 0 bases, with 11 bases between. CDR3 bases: TGTGCCAGCAGCGCCCCAGGGTTCTCTGGAAACACCATATATTTT. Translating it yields CASSAPGFSGNTIYF.

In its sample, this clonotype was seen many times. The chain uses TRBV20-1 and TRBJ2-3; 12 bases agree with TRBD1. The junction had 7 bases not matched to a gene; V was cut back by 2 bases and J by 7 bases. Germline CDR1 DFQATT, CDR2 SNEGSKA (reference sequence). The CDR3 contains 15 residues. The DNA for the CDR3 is TGCAGTGCTAGACTCGGGACAGGGGGCGTATATACGCAGTATTTT. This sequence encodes CSARLGTGGVYTQYF.

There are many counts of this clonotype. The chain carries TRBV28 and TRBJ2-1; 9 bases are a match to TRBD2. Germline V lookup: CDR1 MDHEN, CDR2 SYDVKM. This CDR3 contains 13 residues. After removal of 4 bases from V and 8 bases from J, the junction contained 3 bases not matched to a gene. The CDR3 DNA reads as TGTGCCAGCAGTTATGGACTAGCGTATGAGCAGTTCTTC. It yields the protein CASSYGLAYEQFF.

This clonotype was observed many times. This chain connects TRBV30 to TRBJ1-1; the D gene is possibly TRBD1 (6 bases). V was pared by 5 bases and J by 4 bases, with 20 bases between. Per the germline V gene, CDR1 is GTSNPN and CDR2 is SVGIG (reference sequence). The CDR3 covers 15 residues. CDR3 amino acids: CAWVQGITWVTEAFF. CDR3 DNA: TGTGCCTGGGTTCAGGGGATTACTTGGGTCACTGAAGCTTTCTTT.